One T cell receptor (beta chain) is described in this entry. Its matching antigen is unknown. V was shortened by 0 bases and J by 3 bases, with 9 bases between the two germline ends. CDR1 is MNHGY, CDR2 SAAAGT, per germline. This CDR3 has 15 residues. Libraries were prepared by immunoSEQ multiplex PCR; TCRdb keeps only in-frame clonotypes and omits some of them. Of fewer than 25,000 clones in the sample, around 74% were seen once. This sample was included in a study of CD4 T cells in relation to SARS-CoV-2 and coronaviruses. Looking at the study overall: ViraFEST: approximately 10-day antigen culture of PBMCs, then TCR beta CDR3 sequencing. Regarding the study as a whole: Monoreactive clones expanded significantly more to SARS-CoV-2 than crossreactive clones did.

Unexposed donor CD4+ T cells date from about 2011-2018, before the COVID-19 pandemic. Isolation of CD4+ T cells took place after 10 days in culture. Specimen: CD4+ T cells from PBMCs, cultured in vitro. The V call is TRBV6-8, the J call TRBJ1-3; TRBD1 might be the D (5 bases). This sequence originates from a human donor in good health. Here the CDR3 DNA reads TGTGCCAGCAGTTACTCGATCAGGGTTGGAAACACCATATATTTT. Protein: CASSYSIRVGNTIYF.